One sample yielded the 5 T cell receptor beta chains listed below, sequenced in a study of blood T cells in healthy people across ages. Primers used in a second PCR of about 7 to 12 cycles were a sample-barcoded 5' primer and a J-beta primer mix. TCRdb reprocessed the 5' RACE reads with MiXCR, giving one entry per CDR3 protein. In the table there are some 750,000 distinct CDR3 sequences, about 24% of which are singletons. The sample consisted of blood. The source of these receptors is a man aged 65 to 79 in good health.

This clonotype was counted only a few times. The rearrangement links TRBV6-2 or TRBV6-3 to TRBJ1-5; D is ambiguous. CDR3 length: 14 residues. V was clipped by 0 bases and J by 7 bases, with 10 bases between them. The germline V gene has CDR1 MNHEY and CDR2 SVGEGT. CDR3: CASSYSSGVQPQHF. CDR3 sequence (DNA): TGTGCCAGCAGTTACTCGAGCGGGGTGCAGCCCCAGCATTTT.

The V gene is TRBV15, the J gene TRBJ2-2; 12 bases are a match to TRBD2. The CDR3 runs 19 residues. CDR1 and CDR2 from the germline V gene are LNHNV and YYDKDF (reference sequence). With V trimmed by 0 bases and J by 5 bases, 10 bases remained unmatched. The chain's CDR3 is CATSRETAVLAGGTGELFF. The DNA of the CDR3 is TGTGCCACCAGCAGAGAAACGGCGGTTCTAGCGGGAGGGACCGGGGAGCTGTTTTTT.

The CDR3 loop reads CASSLSLAGSYEQYF. The CDR3 region has the DNA TGTGCCAGCAGTTTGTCGCTAGCGGGCTCCTACGAGCAGTACTTC. J is TRBJ2-1 and V is TRBV27; 8 bases map to TRBD2. The J call may be faulty, since TRBJ2-7 better matches the DNA end. CDR1 and CDR2 (germline): MNHEY, SMNVEV (reference sequence). This CDR3 is built from 15 residues.

The rearrangement uses TRBV11-2 and TRBJ1-4, with D tentatively TRBD1 (6 bases). Germline loops: CDR1 SGHAT, CDR2 FQNNGV. Deletions cut 5 bases from V and 3 bases from J, with 19 bases between. The CDR3 is 17 amino acids. DNA for the CDR3: TGTGCCAGCAGCCGTCTCGGCCCGGGGGCGGCTAATGAAAAACTGTTTTTT. It yields the protein CASSRLGPGAANEKLFF.

This clonotype was counted at least ten times. The rearrangement links TRBV5-4 to TRBJ2-3; 9 bases are shared with TRBD2. From germline, CDR1 is SGHNT and CDR2 YYREEE (reference sequence). After removal of 2 bases from V and 4 bases from J, the junction contained 2 bases not matched to a gene. The CDR3 loop spans 14 amino acids. CDR3 in DNA: TGTGCCAGCAGCTTAGTAGCGGGAGCAGATACGCAGTATTTT. As protein: CASSLVAGADTQYF.